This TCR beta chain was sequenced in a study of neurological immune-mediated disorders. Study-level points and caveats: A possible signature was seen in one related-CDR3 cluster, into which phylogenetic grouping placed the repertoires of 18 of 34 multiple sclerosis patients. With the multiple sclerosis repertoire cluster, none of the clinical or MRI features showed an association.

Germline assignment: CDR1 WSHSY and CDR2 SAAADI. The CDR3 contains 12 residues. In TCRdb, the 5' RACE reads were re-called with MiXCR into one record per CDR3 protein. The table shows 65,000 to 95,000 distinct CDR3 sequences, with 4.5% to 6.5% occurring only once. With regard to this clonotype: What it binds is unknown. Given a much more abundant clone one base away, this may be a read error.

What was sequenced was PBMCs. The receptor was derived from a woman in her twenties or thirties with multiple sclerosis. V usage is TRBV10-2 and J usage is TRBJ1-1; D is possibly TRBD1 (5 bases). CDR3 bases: TGCGACAGCAGGGCGGGTGTTTTTGAAGCTTTCTTT. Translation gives CDSRAGVFEAFF.